This section outlines one T cell receptor beta chain sequence together with its context. What it recognizes is unknown. The CDR3 is cut off 3 residues early in the read; its end comes from the germline J gene. This sample was included in a study of T cells in women clearing cervical HPV infection. In the study overall: Blood came at first lesion visit for cases, post-clearance for controls.

Findings of the study overall: A classifier using richness and V gene abundances reached an AUC of around 0.81.

The CDR3 sequence is 14 residues long. Germline V lookup: CDR1 DFQATT, CDR2 SNEGSKA (reference sequence). Assay used: immunoSEQ multiplex PCR; TCRdb lists only in-frame clones, some missing. Its listing shows about 36,000 clones. The V gene is TRBV20-1, the J gene TRBJ1-1; TRBD1 is a possible D gene (5 bases). This clonotype originated in a woman between 18 and 70 years old with a cervical HPV16 infection that either progressed to CIN3+ or cleared (not recorded which). Source material: blood buffy coat. CDR3 DNA (partial): TGCAGTGCTAGACGGACTAGCGGGGGGTTAGAG. Protein sequence: CSARRTSGGLE. The full CDR3 is CSARRTSGGLEAFF.